This is a list of T cell receptor beta chains from one sample in a study of identical twins. In TCRdb, the 5' RACE reads were re-called with MiXCR into one record per CDR3 protein. Among 690,000 or so distinct CDR3 sequences listed, 6.1% were seen once. Sequencing was performed on naive T cells sorted from blood. The receptors stem from a young man in good health. Both conserved end residues are part of each CDR3. D genes are given only for firm matches. For some rows the clone size is stated as once, few or many, or as a class when expanded; others skip it.

j_call d_call v_call clone_size cdr3_aa cdr3_nt
TRBJ2-7 NA TRBV5-1 NA CASSLTATVYEQYF TGCGCCAGCAGCTTAACAGCTACCGTCTACGAGCAGTACTTC
TRBJ2-7 TRBD1 TRBV29-1 few CSVGAQGSHEQYF TGCAGCGTTGGAGCACAGGGGAGCCACGAGCAGTACTTC
TRBJ1-1 TRBD1 TRBV9 many CASSGGTANEAFF TGTGCCAGCAGCGGTGGGACAGCTAATGAAGCTTTCTTT
TRBJ1-1 NA TRBV24-1 NA CATSDRTDSTEAFF TGTGCCACCAGTGACCGGACAGACAGTACTGAAGCTTTCTTT
TRBJ2-5 NA TRBV5-1 many CASSLVQREETQYF TGCGCCAGCAGCTTGGTACAGCGGGAAGAGACCCAGTACTTC
TRBJ2-3 NA TRBV4-2 few CASSQRSITDTQYF TGTGCCAGCAGCCAGAGATCTATCACAGATACGCAGTATTTT
TRBJ2-7 NA TRBV28 NA CASSFLQQYEQYF TGTGCCAGCAGTTTTCTACAGCAGTACGAGCAGTACTTC
TRBJ1-5 NA TRBV6-1 few CASSERGGLNQPQHF TGTGCCAGCAGTGAGAGAGGGGGGCTCAATCAGCCCCAGCATTTT
TRBJ1-1 TRBD1 TRBV11-2 many CASSWGQGRVMNTEAFF TGTGCCAGCAGCTGGGGACAGGGAAGGGTAATGAACACTGAAGCTTTCTTT
TRBJ1-6 NA TRBV4-1 few CASSPALVRSPLHF TGCGCCAGCAGCCCGGCGTTAGTCCGTTCACCCCTCCACTTT
TRBJ2-5 NA TRBV6-5 once CASSSIGTQYF TGTGCCAGCAGTTCTATCGGGACCCAGTACTTC
TRBJ2-2 NA TRBV7-9 many CASSFKGPGELFF TGTGCCAGCAGCTTCAAAGGTCCCGGGGAGCTGTTTTTT
TRBJ2-3 NA TRBV5-6 NA CASSLYNGSPDTQYF TGTGCCAGCAGCTTGTATAACGGGAGTCCAGATACGCAGTATTTT
TRBJ2-1 NA TRBV12-5 few CASDWGDLTNNEQFF TGTGCTAGTGACTGGGGGGACTTGACTAACAATGAGCAGTTCTTC
TRBJ1-2 TRBD1 TRBV25-1 NA CATQGEGNYGYTF TGTGCCACCCAGGGGGAGGGGAACTATGGCTACACCTTC
TRBJ1-1 NA TRBV19 NA CASSMGAGTNTEAFF TGTGCCAGTAGTATGGGGGCAGGGACGAACACTGAAGCTTTCTTT
TRBJ1-5 NA TRBV12-3/TRBV12-4 many CASRRNTGYRNQPQHF TGTGCCAGCAGACGCAATACAGGGTATCGCAATCAGCCCCAGCATTTT
TRBJ2-7 NA TRBV15 many CATSRERTYEQYF TGTGCCACCAGCAGGGAGAGAACCTACGAGCAGTACTTC
TRBJ2-5 NA TRBV24-1 few CATSNQGIGQETQYF TGTGCCACCAGCAACCAGGGGATTGGGCAAGAGACCCAGTACTTC
TRBJ2-1 TRBD1 TRBV5-1 many CASSLTGGFDEQFF TGCGCCAGCAGCTTAACAGGGGGGTTCGATGAGCAGTTCTTC
TRBJ2-5 NA TRBV4-3 NA CASSQEEGPGETQYF TGCGCCAGCAGCCAAGAGGAAGGTCCAGGAGAGACCCAGTACTTC
TRBJ2-7 TRBD1 TRBV20-1 many CSAPPGQGAYEQYF TGCAGTGCTCCTCCCGGACAGGGGGCCTACGAGCAGTACTTC
TRBJ1-1 NA TRBV29-1 many CSVAQLSNTEAFF TGCAGCGTTGCGCAACTTTCGAACACTGAAGCTTTCTTT
TRBJ2-7 NA TRBV7-8 many CASSQQGVGPNREQYF TGTGCCAGCAGCCAGCAAGGTGTAGGGCCTAATAGGGAGCAGTACTTC
TRBJ2-7 NA TRBV4-3 many CASSQAALAYEQYF TGCGCCAGCAGCCAAGCGGCTTTAGCCTACGAGCAGTACTTC
TRBJ1-1 NA TRBV6-5 many CASSYNGPGSTEAFF TGTGCCAGCAGTTACAACGGGCCTGGGAGCACTGAAGCTTTCTTT
TRBJ2-7 TRBD1 TRBV20-1 NA CSAQTGRVDEQYF TGCAGTGCTCAGACAGGGCGAGTCGACGAGCAGTACTTC